The rows below give T cell receptor beta chains drawn from one sample of a study of chemoradiotherapy in HPV16-positive cancers. Generated by immunoSEQ multiplex PCR, the TCRdb table keeps only in-frame clones and is missing some. The data contain fewer than 5,500 clones, 90% of them singletons. Here the sequenced sample was tumor tissue, taken from a patient who underwent chemoradiotherapy. These receptors were collected from a human donor with HPV-associated anogenital cancer. Each CDR3 is given with its conserved first and last residue. D genes are given only for firm matches. Rows may omit the clone size; those that give it use once, few, many or a size class.

DNA: TGCAGCGCCCCCCTGGGGGGGTGGGAGACCCAGTACTTC
CDR3: CSAPLGGWETQYF
J: TRBJ2-5
size: -
D: TRBD2
V: TRBV29-1

DNA: TGTGCCAGTAGTATTAACTACCAGGGCGCGTCTGAAGCTTTCTTT
CDR3: CASSINYQGASEAFF
J: TRBJ1-1
size: -
D: -
V: TRBV19

DNA: TGTGCCAGCAGTTTGACAGACTGGGGCTACACCTTC
CDR3: CASSLTDWGYTF
J: TRBJ1-2
size: -
D: -
V: TRBV28

DNA: TGCGCCAGCAGCTTAGGGGCGGTCGGGTCCTCACCCCTCCACTTT
CDR3: CASSLGAVGSSPLHF
J: TRBJ1-6
size: -
D: -
V: TRBV5-1

DNA: TGTGCCAGCAGCGTAGCAGTTGGAGGGGCGGGGGAGACCCAGTACTTC
CDR3: CASSVAVGGAGETQYF
J: TRBJ2-5
size: -
D: -
V: TRBV9

DNA: TGTGCCAGCAGCTTGGACGTAGGACAGGGGAGCGAGCAGTACTTC
CDR3: CASSLDVGQGSEQYF
J: TRBJ2-7
size: -
D: TRBD1
V: TRBV5-4

DNA: TGTGCCAGCAGTCGAAAGGGTCTCATCCCCTCGACAGCCCACTATGGCTACACCTTC
CDR3: CASSRKGLIPSTAHYGYTF
J: TRBJ1-2
size: once
D: -
V: TRBV27

DNA: TGTGCCAGCAGCCGAAACAGAAAACTGGGCTATGGCTACACCTTC
CDR3: CASSRNRKLGYGYTF
J: TRBJ1-2
size: -
D: -
V: TRBV13

DNA: TGTGCCAGCAGTTTAGGGTCGGTGGGCAATGAGCAGTTCTTC
CDR3: CASSLGSVGNEQFF
J: TRBJ2-1
size: -
D: -
V: TRBV27

DNA: TGTGCCAGCAGCGTCCAGGGGGCCCCCACAGATACGCAGTATTTT
CDR3: CASSVQGAPTDTQYF
J: TRBJ2-3
size: -
D: TRBD1
V: TRBV9

DNA: TGTGCCAGCAGTGAAATTGGGATCTCCTACAATGAGCAGTTCTTC
CDR3: CASSEIGISYNEQFF
J: TRBJ2-1
size: -
D: -
V: TRBV2

DNA: TGTGCCAGCAGCGTAGGGGGAGAAAGCTCCTACGAGCAGTACTTC
CDR3: CASSVGGESSYEQYF
J: TRBJ2-7
size: -
D: -
V: TRBV9

DNA: TGTGCCAGTAGTCCCCAGGCAGGTTCCTACGAGCAGTACTTC
CDR3: CASSPQAGSYEQYF
J: TRBJ2-7
size: -
D: -
V: TRBV19

DNA: TGTGCCTGGAGTGTAGGACAGGGGTACACCGGGGAGCTGTTTTTT
CDR3: CAWSVGQGYTGELFF
J: TRBJ2-2
size: -
D: TRBD1
V: TRBV30

DNA: TGTGCCAGCAGCGTATTGGCGGGCCCTACAGATACGCAGTATTTT
CDR3: CASSVLAGPTDTQYF
J: TRBJ2-3
size: -
D: -
V: TRBV9

DNA: TGTGCCAGCAGCCAAGGACTAGCGGGGAGGGAGACCCAGTACTTC
CDR3: CASSQGLAGRETQYF
J: TRBJ2-5
size: -
D: TRBD2
V: TRBV14

DNA: TGTGCCAGCAGCTTGGCTCCGGGTATAACTGGAAACACCATATATTTT
CDR3: CASSLAPGITGNTIYF
J: TRBJ1-3
size: -
D: -
V: TRBV5-6

DNA: TGTGCCAGTAGTATAGCTCCAACGAGCGGCTACACCTTC
CDR3: CASSIAPTSGYTF
J: TRBJ1-2
size: -
D: -
V: TRBV19

DNA: TGTGCCAGCAGCTTGGGCCCGCCGATTGGAGGAGCCTACGAGCAGTACTTC
CDR3: CASSLGPPIGGAYEQYF
J: TRBJ2-7
size: -
D: -
V: TRBV5-6

DNA: TGTGCCTGGGGGGAGGCCGACTACGAGCAGTACTTC
CDR3: CAWGEADYEQYF
J: TRBJ2-7
size: -
D: -
V: TRBV30

DNA: TGTGCCAGCAGCCAAGGTCTAGCGGGGGGGCGTGAGACCCAGTACTTC
CDR3: CASSQGLAGGRETQYF
J: TRBJ2-5
size: -
D: TRBD2
V: TRBV4-2

DNA: TGTGCCAGCAGCGCTACCCGGACGGGGGAGCTGTTTTTT
CDR3: CASSATRTGELFF
J: TRBJ2-2
size: -
D: -
V: TRBV5-6

DNA: TGTGCCAGCAGCCAAGGGCGGACAGGTTATGGCTACACCTTC
CDR3: CASSQGRTGYGYTF
J: TRBJ1-2
size: -
D: TRBD1
V: TRBV14

DNA: TGCGCCAGCAGCTTGGGGACAGGGGAAGCGGGTGGCTACACCTTC
CDR3: CASSLGTGEAGGYTF
J: TRBJ1-2
size: -
D: TRBD1
V: TRBV5-1